The T cell receptor beta chain described here comes from a study of blood T cell repertoires in COVID-19. Profiling relied on immunoSEQ multiplex PCR, and the TCRdb table lists in-frame clones only, not all of them. This sample yields roughly 220,000 clones, of which roughly nine tenths are seen a single time; roughly a tenth belongs to the top ten. CDR1 and CDR2 from the germline V gene are LNHDA and SQIVND (reference sequence). This CDR3 is 14 amino acids long. Deletions cut 10 bases from V and 4 bases from J, with 19 bases between. Input material: peripheral blood. The clonotype originates from a woman in her forties or fifties with COVID-19, enrolled during active disease. The chain carries TRBV19 and TRBJ1-1; tentatively, D is TRBD1 (6 bases). The CDR3: CATTAGGRITEAFF. CDR3 coding DNA: TGTGCCACCACCGCGGGGGGCAGGATCACTGAAGCTTTCTTT.